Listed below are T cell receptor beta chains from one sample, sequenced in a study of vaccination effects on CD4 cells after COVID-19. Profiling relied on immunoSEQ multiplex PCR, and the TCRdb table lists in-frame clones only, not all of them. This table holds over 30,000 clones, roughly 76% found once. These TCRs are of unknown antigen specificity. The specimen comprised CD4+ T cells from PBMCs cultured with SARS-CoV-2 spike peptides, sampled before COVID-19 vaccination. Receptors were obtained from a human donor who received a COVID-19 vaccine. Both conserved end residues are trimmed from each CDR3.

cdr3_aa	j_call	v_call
SIPQRSSNQPQH	TRBJ1-5	TRBV29-1
ASSFPPLTYGYT	TRBJ1-2	TRBV7-2
ASSSLPQGMNTEAF	TRBJ1-1	TRBV5-6
ATSTDRENGYT	TRBJ1-2	TRBV15
ASSLRQGTDTQY	TRBJ2-3	TRBV3-1/TRBV3-2
ASSTGTSGETQY	TRBJ2-5	TRBV6-6
ASSKALRADEDQPQH	TRBJ1-5	TRBV21-1
ASSQGKTGLADYNEQF	TRBJ2-1	TRBV3-1/TRBV3-2
ASSLSKNEQF	TRBJ2-1	TRBV12-3/TRBV12-4
AISDGWGNEKLF	TRBJ1-4	TRBV10-3
ASSPQGKTGNTIY	TRBJ1-3	TRBV18
AWSVDPWTDAIEERVSHQGLF	TRBJ2-2	TRBV30
ASSVDSLRSIEAF	TRBJ1-1	TRBV7-2
ASSLDGGLTEAF	TRBJ1-1	TRBV7-9
ASSLGVTRLTGGAEKLF	TRBJ1-4	TRBV5-5
ASSMKSNEKLF	TRBJ1-4	TRBV19
ASSPISLAGGDTGELF	TRBJ2-2	TRBV11-2
ASSTSGNTGELF	TRBJ2-2	TRBV19
ASSLGQETQY	TRBJ2-5	TRBV5-1
ASSRGPGRGLSEQY	TRBJ2-7	TRBV3-1/TRBV3-2
ATGGGTSGTEAF	TRBJ1-1	TRBV5-1